This T cell receptor (beta chain) derives from a study of cytomegalovirus exposure and HLA in healthy donors. The CDR3 is made up of 16 amino acids. Germline CDR1 and CDR2: SGHRS and YFSETQ. The V segment lost 4 bases and the J segment 3 bases; nucleotides outside the gene matches: 10. As concerns this clone: The sample carries other DNA sequences with the same CDR3.

PCR employed 60 Vbeta and 13 Jbeta primers. Data came from immunoSEQ multiplex PCR; TCRdb stores just in-frame clones and leaves some out. The repertoire consists of around 180,000 clones, with roughly 85% occurring once and the leading ten covering roughly 0.76%. The material sequenced was PBMCs. V is TRBV5-1 and J is TRBJ1-2; 9 nucleotides match TRBD1. This TCR derives from a woman aged 40 to 50 in good health and CMV-seronegative. The CDR3 protein is CASSLLPGQGDYGYTF. In nucleotides, the CDR3 is TGCGCCAGCAGCCTACTCCCGGGACAGGGAGACTATGGCTACACCTTC. The full variable domain, its missing parts supplied by reference TRBV5-1 and TRBJ1-2, is KAGVTQTPRYLIKTRGQQVTLSCSPISGHRSVSWYQQTPGQGLQFLFEYFSETQRNKGNFPGRFSGRQFSNSRSEMNVSTLELGDSALYLCASSLLPGQGDYGYTFGSGTRLTVV.